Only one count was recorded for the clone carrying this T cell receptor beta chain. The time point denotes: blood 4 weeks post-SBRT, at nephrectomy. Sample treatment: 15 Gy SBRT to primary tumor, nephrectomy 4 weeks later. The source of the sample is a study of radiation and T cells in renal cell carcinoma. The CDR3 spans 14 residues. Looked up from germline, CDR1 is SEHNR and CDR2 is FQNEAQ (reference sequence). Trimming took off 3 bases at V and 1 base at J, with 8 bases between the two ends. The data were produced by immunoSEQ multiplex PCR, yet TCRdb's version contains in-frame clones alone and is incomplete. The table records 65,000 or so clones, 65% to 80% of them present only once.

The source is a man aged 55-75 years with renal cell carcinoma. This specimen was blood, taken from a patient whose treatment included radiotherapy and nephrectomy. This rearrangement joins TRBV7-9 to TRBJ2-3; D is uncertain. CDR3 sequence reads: CASSFKSRTDTQYF. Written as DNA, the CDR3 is TGTGCCAGCAGCTTTAAATCCCGCACAGATACGCAGTATTTT.